This passage covers 15 T cell receptor beta chains from one sample sequenced in a study of T cell responses to AZD1222 COVID-19 vaccine. Clones were sequenced by immunoSEQ multiplex PCR, and TCRdb holds only the in-frame ones, with some missing. The sample includes 45,000 to 55,000 clones, 65% to 80% of them seen just once. The source material was peripheral blood, sampled on day 0 of MenACWY control vaccination. Every receptor here comes from an adult in good health.

J is TRBJ2-7 and V is TRBV2; the D is unclear. V gave up 5 bases and J gave up 0 bases, with 8 bases separating them. The CDR3 contains 13 residues. Germline assignment: CDR1 SNHLY and CDR2 FYNNEI. The CDR3 DNA sequence: TGTGCCAGCAGTCGAGTCAACTCCTACGAGCAGTACGTC. This codes for CASSRVNSYEQYV.

V usage is TRBV7-9 and J usage is TRBJ2-1; 10 nucleotides line up with TRBD2. The germline V gene has CDR1 SEHNR and CDR2 FQNEAQ (reference sequence). V was clipped by 5 bases and J by 5 bases; unmatched bases: 12. The CDR3 is 17 residues long. The CDR3 nucleotides read TGTGCCAGCAGCGTTCCGGTTCTAGCGGGAGTTCACAATGAGCAGTTCTTC. It translates to CASSVPVLAGVHNEQFF.

The J gene is TRBJ1-2, the V gene TRBV6-5; D not certain. The germline V gene has CDR1 MNHEY and CDR2 SVGAGI. This CDR3 contains 16 residues. Deletions cut 2 bases from V and 4 bases from J, with 17 bases between. The DNA of the CDR3 is TGTGCCAGCAGTTACGGAACAACGAGATCTTCCTATGGCTACACCTTC. Translated: CASSYGTTRSSYGYTF.

CDR3: CASTGNYGYTF. The CDR3 DNA is TGTGCCAGCACTGGGAACTATGGCTACACCTTC. The chain has TRBV28 and TRBJ1-2, with D unresolved. The CDR3 sequence is 11 residues long. The V gene lost 7 bases and the J gene lost 2 bases, with 5 bases spanning the gap. CDR1 MDHEN and CDR2 SYDVKM come from the germline V gene.

This sequence joins TRBV6-4 and TRBJ2-3; D unclear. The V end lost 2 bases, the J end lost 2 bases, and 5 bases lay between the germline ends. The CDR3 spans 13 residues. CDR1 is MRHNA and CDR2 is SNTAGT in the germline V gene. This CDR3 reads CASSDGLTDTQYF. CDR3 coding DNA: TGTGCCAGCAGTGACGGGCTCACAGATACGCAGTATTTT.

V gene TRBV6-6 combines with J gene TRBJ1-6; D is unclear. Trimming stripped 6 bases from V and 5 bases from J, with 14 bases between. This CDR3 has 15 amino acids. Germline lookup yields CDR1 MNHNY and CDR2 SVGAGI (reference sequence). The CDR3 is CASRPGRQDNSPLHF. DNA for the CDR3: TGTGCCAGCAGGCCTGGACGGCAAGATAATTCACCCCTCCACTTT.

This chain connects TRBV27 to TRBJ2-1, with 8 bases matching TRBD2. Germline V gene sequence: CDR1 MNHEY, CDR2 SMNVEV (reference sequence). V shed 4 bases, J shed 0 bases, and the junction held 11 bases outside the gene matches. The CDR3 has 18 residues. CDR3 nucleotide sequence: TGTGCCAGCAGTTCCGGGGGGGGAATTGCAAGCTCCTACAATGAGCAGTTCTTC. Protein sequence: CASSSGGGIASSYNEQFF.

The CDR3 DNA reads TGCGCCAGCAGCCCCGAACGGAGGTCAGGGGATGAGCAGTTCTTC. This codes for CASSPERRSGDEQFF. The J gene is TRBJ2-1, the V gene TRBV4-1; TRBD1 is a possible D gene (6 bases). V lost 4 bases and J lost 8, with 18 bases in between. This CDR3 has 15 amino acids. Germline V gene lookup returns CDR1 MGHRA and CDR2 YSYEKL.

V gene TRBV2 combines with J gene TRBJ2-7; a possible D gene is TRBD2 (6 bases). CDR1 and CDR2 (germline): SNHLY, FYNNEI. This CDR3 has 14 amino acids. V dropped 6 bases and J dropped 7 bases, with 19 bases sitting between them. Here the CDR3 reads CASRGDSDYVEQYF. CDR3 nucleotides: TGTGCCAGCAGGGGGGACTCAGACTACGTGGAGCAGTACTTC.

The J gene is TRBJ2-3, the V gene TRBV11-2; 8 nucleotides match TRBD1. V gave up 1 base and J gave up 3 bases; unmatched junction bases: 6. Germline V gene data show CDR1 as SGHAT and CDR2 as FQNNGV. The CDR3 extends over 16 amino acids. The CDR3 region is CASSLVTGGGTDTQYF. The CDR3 region has the DNA TGTGCCAGCAGCTTAGTAACAGGGGGTGGGACAGATACGCAGTATTTT. Based on the CDR3 plus reference TRBV11-2 and TRBJ2-3, the full variable domain is EAGVAQSPRYKIIEKRQSVAFWCNPISGHATLYWYQQILGQGPKLLIQFQNNGVVDDSQLPKDRFSAERLKGVDSTLKIQPAKLEDSAVYLCASSLVTGGGTDTQYFGPGTRLTVL.

The rearrangement links TRBV4-2 to TRBJ1-1; TRBD1 is a possible D gene (5 bases). Trimming cost V 4 bases and J 7 bases, with 10 bases left between them. Per the germline V gene, CDR1 is LGHNA and CDR2 is YNFKEQ. The CDR3 runs 12 residues. The CDR3 loop reads CASSRARDEAFF. The CDR3 nucleotides are TGTGCCAGCAGCCGCGCCAGGGATGAAGCTTTCTTT.

The chain employs TRBV3-1 (or the pseudogene TRBV3-2) and TRBJ1-1, with 8 bases fitting TRBD1. J lost 4 bases, V lost 5 bases, and 6 bases had no gene match. Germline CDR1 is LGHDT and CDR2 is YNNKEL (reference sequence). The CDR3 loop spans 14 amino acids. This CDR3 is CASSSRTGSTEAFF. The CDR3 DNA reads TGTGCCAGCAGCTCCCGGACAGGGAGCACTGAAGCTTTCTTT.

A remark on this clone: A junction boundary mismatches the germline segment, possibly from a read error. This sequence joins TRBV11-2 and TRBJ1-2, with 9 bases aligning to TRBD1. Germline V gives CDR1 SGHAT, CDR2 FQNNGV. The CDR3 runs to 12 residues. The CDR3 loop is CASSRGQGSSLF. The CDR3 DNA follows: TGTGCCAGCAGTCGGGGACAGGGCTCTAGCCTTTTC. The full variable domain, completed using reference TRBV11-2 and TRBJ1-2, is EAGVAQSPRYKIIEKRQSVAFWCNPISGHATLYWYQQILGQGPKLLIQFQNNGVVDDSQLPKDRFSAERLKGVDSTLKIQPAKLEDSAVYLCASSRGQGSSLFGSGTRLTVV.

This chain uses TRBV19 with TRBJ1-2; perhaps TRBD1 as D (5 bases). V was trimmed by 3 bases and J by 4 bases, leaving 12 bases between them. This CDR3 contains 14 residues. Germline V gene sequence: CDR1 LNHDA, CDR2 SQIVND (reference sequence). CDR3 coding DNA: TGTGCCAGTAGTATCGGGGCGGCCATCTATGGCTACACCTTC. This gives the protein CASSIGAAIYGYTF.

The V call is TRBV28, the J call TRBJ1-3; 9 nucleotides align to TRBD1. J lost 2 bases, V lost 6 bases, and 8 bases had no gene match. In germline, CDR1 is MDHEN, CDR2 SYDVKM. This CDR3 spans 16 amino acids. The CDR3 sequence is CASRKRTGEAGNTIYF. The CDR3, as DNA: TGTGCCAGCAGGAAACGGACAGGGGAGGCTGGAAACACCATATATTTT.